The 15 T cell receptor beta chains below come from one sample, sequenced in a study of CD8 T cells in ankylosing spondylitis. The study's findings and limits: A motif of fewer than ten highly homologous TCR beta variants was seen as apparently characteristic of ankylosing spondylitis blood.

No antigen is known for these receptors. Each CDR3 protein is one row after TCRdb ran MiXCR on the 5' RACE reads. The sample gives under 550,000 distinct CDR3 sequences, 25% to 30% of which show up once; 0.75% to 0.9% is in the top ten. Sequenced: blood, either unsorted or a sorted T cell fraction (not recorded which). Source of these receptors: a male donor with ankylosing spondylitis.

The DNA for the CDR3 is TGCAGTGCCAACGATGGGGAGACCCAGTACTTC. It encodes CSANDGETQYF. The chain couples TRBV20-1 to TRBJ2-5; the D is unclear. Per the germline V gene, CDR1 is DFQATT and CDR2 is SNEGSKA (reference sequence). CDR3 size: 11 residues. V lost 6 bases to trimming and J lost 5 bases, with 10 bases between them.

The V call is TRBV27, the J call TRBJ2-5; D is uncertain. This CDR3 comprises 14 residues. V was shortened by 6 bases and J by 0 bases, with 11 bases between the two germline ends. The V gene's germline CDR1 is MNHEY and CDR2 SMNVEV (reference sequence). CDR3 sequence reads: CASSPYRHQETQYF. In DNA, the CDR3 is TGTGCCAGCAGCCCCTATCGTCACCAAGAGACCCAGTACTTC.

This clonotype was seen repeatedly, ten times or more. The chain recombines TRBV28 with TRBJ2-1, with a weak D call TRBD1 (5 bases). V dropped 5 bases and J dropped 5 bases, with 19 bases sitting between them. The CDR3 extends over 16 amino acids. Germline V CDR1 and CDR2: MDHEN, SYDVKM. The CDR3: CASSIAGLRKNNEQFF. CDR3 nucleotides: TGTGCCAGCAGTATCGCAGGGTTACGTAAGAACAATGAGCAGTTCTTC.

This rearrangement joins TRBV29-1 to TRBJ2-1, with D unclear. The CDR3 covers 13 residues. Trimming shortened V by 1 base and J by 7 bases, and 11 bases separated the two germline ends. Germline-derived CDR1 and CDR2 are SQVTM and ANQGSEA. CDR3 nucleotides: TGCAGCGTTGAAGGGGATCCCCGGAATGAGCAGTTCTTC. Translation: CSVEGDPRNEQFF.

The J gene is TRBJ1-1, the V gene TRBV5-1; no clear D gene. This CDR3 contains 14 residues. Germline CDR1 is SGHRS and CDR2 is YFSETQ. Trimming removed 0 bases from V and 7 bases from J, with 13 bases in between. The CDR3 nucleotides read TGCGCCAGCAGCTTGGGGCCCACGGAATTTGAAGCTTTCTTT. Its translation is CASSLGPTEFEAFF.

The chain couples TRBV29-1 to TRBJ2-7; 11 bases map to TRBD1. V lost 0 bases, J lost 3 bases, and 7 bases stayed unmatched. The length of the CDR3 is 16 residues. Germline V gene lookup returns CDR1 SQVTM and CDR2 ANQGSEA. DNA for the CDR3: TGCAGCGTTGAAGACTCCCCGGGACAGGGGGTCTACGAGCAGTACTTC. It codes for CSVEDSPGQGVYEQYF.

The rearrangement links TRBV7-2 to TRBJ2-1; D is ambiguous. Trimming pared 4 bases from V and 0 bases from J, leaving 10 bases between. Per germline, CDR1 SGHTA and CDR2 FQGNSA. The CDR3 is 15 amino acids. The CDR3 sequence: CASSSIGSSYNEQFF. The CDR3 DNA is TGTGCCAGCAGCTCGATAGGTAGCTCCTACAATGAGCAGTTCTTC.

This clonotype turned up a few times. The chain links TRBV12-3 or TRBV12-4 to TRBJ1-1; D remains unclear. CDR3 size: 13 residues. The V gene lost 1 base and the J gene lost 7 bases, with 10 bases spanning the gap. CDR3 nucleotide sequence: TGTGCCAGCAGTTTAGGTTCGAATATTGAAGCTTTCTTT. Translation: CASSLGSNIEAFF.

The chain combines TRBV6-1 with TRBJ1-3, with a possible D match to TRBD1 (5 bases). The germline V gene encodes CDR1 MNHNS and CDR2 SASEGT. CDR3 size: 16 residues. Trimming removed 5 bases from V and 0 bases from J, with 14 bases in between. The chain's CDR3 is CASSRGTHSSGNTIYF. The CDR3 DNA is TGTGCCAGCAGTCGCGGGACGCACAGCTCTGGAAACACCATATATTTT.

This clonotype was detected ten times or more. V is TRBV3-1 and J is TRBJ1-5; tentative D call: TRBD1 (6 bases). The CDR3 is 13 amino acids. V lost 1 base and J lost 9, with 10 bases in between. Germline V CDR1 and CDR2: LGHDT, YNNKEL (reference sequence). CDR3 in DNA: TGTGCCAGCAGCCAAGGGGGGCCAGGGCCCCAGCATTTT. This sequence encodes CASSQGGPGPQHF. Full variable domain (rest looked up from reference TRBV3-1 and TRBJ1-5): DTAVSQTPKYLVTQMGNDKSIKCEQNLGHDTMYWYKQDSKKFLKIMFSYNNKELIINETVPNRFSPKSPDKAHLNLHINSLELGDSAVYFCASSQGGPGPQHFGDGTRLSIL.

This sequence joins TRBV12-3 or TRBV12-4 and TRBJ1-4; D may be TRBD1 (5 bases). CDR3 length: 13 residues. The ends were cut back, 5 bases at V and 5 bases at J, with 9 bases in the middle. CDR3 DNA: TGTGCCAGCAGTCAGGGTGGGAATGAAAAACTGTTTTTT. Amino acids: CASSQGGNEKLFF.

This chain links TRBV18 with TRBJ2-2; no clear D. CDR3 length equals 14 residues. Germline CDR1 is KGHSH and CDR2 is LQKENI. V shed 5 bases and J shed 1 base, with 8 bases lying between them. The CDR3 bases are TGTGCCAGCTCATCCGGAGAGAACACCGGGGAGCTGTTTTTT. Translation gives CASSSGENTGELFF. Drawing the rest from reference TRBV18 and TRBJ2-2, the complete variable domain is NAGVMQNPRHLVRRRGQEARLRCSPMKGHSHVYWYRQLPEEGLKFMVYLQKENIIDESGMPKERFSAEFPKEGPSILRIQQVVRGDSAAYFCASSSGENTGELFFGEGSRLTVL.

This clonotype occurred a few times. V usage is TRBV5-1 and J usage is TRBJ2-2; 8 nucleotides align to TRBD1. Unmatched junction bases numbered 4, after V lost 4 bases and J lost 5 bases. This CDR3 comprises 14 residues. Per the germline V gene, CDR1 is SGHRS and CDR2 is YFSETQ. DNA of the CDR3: TGCGCCAGCAGCCCGGGACAGGAGACCGGGGAGCTGTTTTTT. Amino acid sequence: CASSPGQETGELFF.

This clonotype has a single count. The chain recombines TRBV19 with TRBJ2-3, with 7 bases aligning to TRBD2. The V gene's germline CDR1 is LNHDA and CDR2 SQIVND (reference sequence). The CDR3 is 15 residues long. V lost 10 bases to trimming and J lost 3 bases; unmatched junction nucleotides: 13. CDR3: CATAEAGRRTDTQYF. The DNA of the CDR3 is TGTGCCACCGCGGAAGCGGGACGACGGACAGATACGCAGTATTTT.

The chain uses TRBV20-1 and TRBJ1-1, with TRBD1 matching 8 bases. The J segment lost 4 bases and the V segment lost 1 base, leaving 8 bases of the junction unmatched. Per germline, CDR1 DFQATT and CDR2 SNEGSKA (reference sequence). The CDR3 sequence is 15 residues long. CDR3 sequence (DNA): TGCAGTGCTAGAGCCCCAGGGACAGGTACCACTGAAGCTTTCTTT. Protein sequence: CSARAPGTGTTEAFF.